The text below deals with one TCR beta chain. This entry is derived from a study of molecular identifiers for immune sequencing clone quantification. TCRdb reprocessed the PCR reads with MiXCR, giving one entry per CDR3 protein. The sample contains about 640,000 distinct CDR3 sequences, 15% to 20% of which appear only once. The sample consisted of naive CD8+ T cells from blood, with Jurkat cell RNA spiked in. Subset noted: FACS-sorted CD8+CD4-CCR7+CD45RA+ naive T cells. The TCR was taken from a human donor in good health. Some libraries in this study had Jurkat cell RNA spiked in.

CDR3 sequence reads: CSAGQGLGQPQHF. DNA of the CDR3: TGCAGTGCGGGACAGGGACTGGGTCAGCCCCAGCATTTT. The rearrangement links TRBV20-1 to TRBJ1-5; 9 bases map to TRBD1. After removal of 6 bases from V and 6 bases from J, the junction contained 6 bases not matched to a gene. The CDR3 runs to 13 residues. The germline V gene has CDR1 DFQATT and CDR2 SNEGSKA (reference sequence).